Below are 6 T cell receptor beta chains sequenced from a single sample in a study of Graves' ophthalmopathy and Graves' hyperthyroidism. The authors amplified TCR beta CDR3 regions, and they did so from RNA transcripts for repertoire sequencing. HTBI primers were employed in first-round RT-PCR, then a second-round multiplex PCR followed. A single record per CDR3 protein comes from TCRdb applying MiXCR to the multiplex PCR reads. This table has about 16,000 distinct CDR3 sequences, 46% appearing once. The specimen sequenced was peripheral blood. All receptors come from a woman in her 40s with stable Graves' hyperthyroidism.

About this clonotype itself: Given the absence of the conserved phenylalanine or tryptophan at the CDR3 end, a read error is likely. It is unclear where the CDR3 begins or ends on the DNA, so no DNA is shown, and the CDR3 is as TCRdb lists it. The chain links TRBV11-2 to TRBJ1-2; TRBD1, the D gene given by the table, was not confirmed from the DNA. CDR1 is SGHAT and CDR2 is FQNNGV in the germline V gene. With termini counted, the CDR3 has 13 amino acids. CDR3 protein: CASSRDSYYGYAL.

V gene TRBV20-1 combines with J gene TRBJ1-1, with a weak D call TRBD1 (6 bases). The CDR3 has 13 residues. Trimming removed 5 bases at V and 4 bases at J, with 14 bases between. The germline CDR1 and CDR2 sequences are DFQATT and SNEGSKA (reference sequence). CDR3 loop: CSALNMDSTEAFF. The CDR3 region has the DNA TGCAGTGCTTTGAATATGGACAGCACTGAAGCTTTCTTT.

This clonotype was counted ten times or more. The CDR3 loop reads CASTWTALEQYF. The DNA of the CDR3 is TGTGCCAGCACTTGGACGGCCCTGGAGCAGTACTTC. V is TRBV11-2 and J is TRBJ2-7; D gene uncertain. The V end lost 7 bases, the J end lost 7 bases, and 14 bases lay between the germline ends. The CDR3 has 12 residues. Germline-derived CDR1 and CDR2 are SGHAT and FQNNGV.

V is TRBV28 and J is TRBJ1-6, with TRBD1 as a possible D gene (5 bases). The CDR3 runs 13 residues. The V and J ends lost 3 bases and 10 bases respectively, with 10 bases between them. CDR1 and CDR2 (germline): MDHEN, SYDVKM. The CDR3 loop reads CASSLGVGSPLHF. CDR3 nucleotide sequence: TGTGCCAGCAGTTTGGGGGTAGGGTCACCCCTCCACTTT.

The chain recombines TRBV6-6 with TRBJ1-2; 7 nucleotides match TRBD1. From germline, CDR1 is MNHNY and CDR2 SVGAGI (reference sequence). The CDR3 loop spans 13 amino acids. With V trimmed by 6 bases and J by 7 bases, 8 bases remained unmatched. CDR3 DNA: TGTGCCAGCAGATCCTCAGGGGGTGGTGGCTACACCTTC. Translated: CASRSSGGGGYTF.

The chain carries TRBV20-1 and TRBJ2-3; TRBD2 matches 7 bases. Germline V gene sequence: CDR1 DFQATT, CDR2 SNEGSKA (reference sequence). V was pared by 1 base and J by 2 bases, with 18 bases of the junction left unmatched. The CDR3 runs to 19 residues. The CDR3 nucleotides are TGCAGTGCTAGAGCAAGCACTAGCGAAACCCACACAGCCACAGATACGCAGTATTTT. This sequence encodes CSARASTSETHTATDTQYF.